The 27 T cell receptor beta chains below come from one sample, sequenced in a study of T cells in Graves' hyperthyroidism and ophthalmopathy. Amplification yielded TCR beta CDR3 regions, with RNA transcripts as the source. Initially, a first-round RT-PCR of the TCR CDR3 employed the HTBI primer set. TCRdb re-analysed the multiplex PCR reads in MiXCR, keeping a single row per CDR3 protein. There are 350,000 to 400,000 distinct CDR3 sequences in the sample; under 15% occur only once, and 32% lies in the top ten. Material for sequencing was blood. The source of these receptors is a woman aged 25 to 39 with Graves' hyperthyroidism.

V and J are TRBV25-1 and TRBJ2-1, with TRBD1 as a possible D gene (5 bases). Trimming pared 2 bases from V and 9 bases from J, leaving 14 bases between. Per germline, CDR1 MGHDK and CDR2 SYGVNS. CDR3 length: 14 residues. DNA for the CDR3: TGTGCCAGCAGTGAAAAGGGGTTACGAAGTGAGCAGTTCTTC. Translation gives CASSEKGLRSEQFF.

Here the CDR3 reads CASSESPGQGGRGQYF. The DNA of the CDR3 is TGCGCCAGCAGTGAGTCGCCGGGACAGGGAGGTCGGGGGCAGTACTTC. The rearrangement links TRBV10-1 to TRBJ2-7, with 9 bases lining up with TRBD1. From germline, CDR1 is WNHNN and CDR2 SYGVQD (reference sequence). This CDR3 comprises 16 residues. The J segment lost 9 bases and the V segment lost 0 bases, leaving 12 bases of the junction unmatched.

This clonotype was detected many times. The chain is built from TRBV2 and TRBJ2-2; no clear D gene. V lost 6 bases and J 4 bases, leaving 12 bases between the germline ends. The CDR3 consists of 14 residues. The V gene's germline CDR1 is SNHLY and CDR2 FYNNEI. In DNA form, the CDR3 reads TGTGCCAGCAGAGGACCGGTCTCCACCGGGGAGCTGTTTTTT. This codes for CASRGPVSTGELFF.

This rearrangement joins TRBV4-1 to TRBJ1-6, with unresolved D. Germline CDR1 MGHRA, CDR2 YSYEKL. Between the trimmed V and J ends, which lost 3 bases and 6 bases, there was a span of 15 bases. The CDR3 length is 16 residues. The CDR3 sequence is CASSQETWVGNSPLHF. The DNA of the CDR3 is TGCGCCAGCAGCCAGGAAACTTGGGTCGGTAATTCACCCCTCCACTTT.

This clonotype was seen ten or more times. This rearrangement joins TRBV11-1 to TRBJ2-1; D is possibly TRBD2 (6 bases). The V gene's germline CDR1 is SGHAT and CDR2 FQDESV (reference sequence). The CDR3 spans 14 residues. V was shortened by 6 bases and J by 3 bases, with 12 bases between the two germline ends. This CDR3 is CASRLSGDYNEQFF. CDR3 in DNA: TGTGCCAGCAGACTTAGCGGTGACTACAATGAGCAGTTCTTC.

This clonotype was seen a handful of times. The V and J genes are TRBV9 and TRBJ2-6; D not certain. The germline V and J ends were trimmed by 3 bases and 0 bases, with 7 bases remaining between them. Germline CDR1 reads SGDLS; CDR2 reads YYNGEE. The CDR3 is made up of 15 amino acids. This CDR3 is CASSDQPSGANVLTF. The CDR3, as DNA: TGTGCCAGCAGCGATCAACCCTCTGGGGCCAACGTCCTGACTTTC.

The chain links TRBV27 to TRBJ2-7; no clear D gene. In germline, CDR1 is MNHEY, CDR2 SMNVEV (reference sequence). This CDR3 is 14 amino acids long. Trimming pared 2 bases from V and 6 bases from J, leaving 14 bases between. The CDR3 is CASSLVGLSSEQYF. Written as DNA, the CDR3 is TGTGCCAGCAGTTTAGTGGGCCTTTCTAGCGAGCAGTACTTC.

This clonotype has just a few counts. The chain joins TRBV4-1 to TRBJ2-7, with D possibly TRBD1 on 7 matching bases. The CDR3 contains 16 residues. V gave up 1 base and J gave up 3 bases, with 16 bases separating them. Germline assignment: CDR1 MGHRA and CDR2 YSYEKL. CDR3 sequence (DNA): TGCGCCAGCAGCCAAGCTCAGGGGGGCCGCCTCTACGAGCAGTACTTC. The encoded protein is CASSQAQGGRLYEQYF.

This clonotype was detected many times. The genes are TRBV11-2 and TRBJ2-1; 11 bases match TRBD2. J gave up 0 bases and V 2 bases, and 15 bases lay outside the gene matches. Per germline, CDR1 SGHAT and CDR2 FQNNGV. The CDR3 sequence is 21 residues long. The CDR3 bases are TGTGCCAGCAGCTTAATGGGAGGGGGACTAGCGGCAGTGAGCTCCTACAATGAGCAGTTCTTC. The encoded protein is CASSLMGGGLAAVSSYNEQFF.

This clonotype was observed many times. This rearrangement joins TRBV3-1 to TRBJ2-5; maybe TRBD1 (6 bases). This CDR3 has 14 amino acids. V shed 3 bases and J shed 4 bases, with 12 bases lying between them. The germline V gene encodes CDR1 LGHDT and CDR2 YNNKEL (reference sequence). The CDR3 region has the DNA TGTGCCAGCAGCCAGCCTCAGGGGCGAGAGACCCAGTACTTC. Encoded protein: CASSQPQGRETQYF.

This clonotype was observed a few times. This chain joins TRBV6-5 and TRBJ2-1; 12 positions agree with TRBD2. The V and J ends lost 4 bases and 4 bases, in that order; junction bases with no gene match: 8. Germline lookup yields CDR1 MNHEY and CDR2 SVGAGI. The CDR3 loop spans 17 amino acids. CDR3 nucleotides: TGTGCCAGCAGTTCAGGACTAGCGGGACATCGGTACAATGAGCAGTTCTTC. Translation gives CASSSGLAGHRYNEQFF.

This clonotype was counted only a few times. The chain carries TRBV4-1 and TRBJ2-7; TRBD1 matches at 7 bases. This CDR3 contains 16 residues. V was clipped by 3 bases and J by 2 bases; unmatched bases: 10. Germline CDR1 MGHRA, CDR2 YSYEKL. CDR3 sequence: CASSHLQRQGTYEQYF. Here the CDR3 DNA reads TGCGCCAGCAGCCATCTCCAGCGACAGGGCACCTACGAGCAGTACTTC.

This clonotype was seen ten or more times. This chain connects TRBV3-1 to TRBJ2-7; 9 bases line up with TRBD1. The CDR3 runs to 14 residues. Germline V gene lookup returns CDR1 LGHDT and CDR2 YNNKEL (reference sequence). V lost 1 base, J lost 5 bases, and 3 bases stayed unmatched. The CDR3 sequence: CASSQARDRDEQYF. Here the CDR3 DNA reads TGTGCCAGCAGCCAAGCCCGGGACAGGGACGAGCAGTACTTC.

In regard to this clonotype: This likely comes from a read error, as the CDR3 has no conserved phenylalanine or tryptophan at its end. This chain joins TRBV24-1 and TRBJ2-3, with D unresolved. CDR1 and CDR2 from the germline V gene are KGHDR and SFDVKD. V was shortened by 4 bases and J by 2 bases, with 6 bases between the two germline ends. There are 13 residues in the CDR3. The CDR3 coding sequence is TGTGCCACCAGTGACTCTTACACAGATACGCAGTATCTT. It specifies CATSDSYTDTQYL.

In this sample, this clonotype turned up many times. This chain connects TRBV28 to TRBJ2-7; 7 nucleotides align to TRBD2. Germline V gene data show CDR1 as MDHEN and CDR2 as SYDVKM. Trimming removed 5 bases from V and 1 base from J; junction bases left unmatched: 5. This CDR3 is built from 14 residues. CDR3 DNA: TGTGCCAGCAGTAGGGAGGGTAGGTCCTACGAGCAGTACTTC. Translating gives CASSREGRSYEQYF.

This clonotype was recorded a few times. This chain links TRBV12-3 or TRBV12-4 with TRBJ2-1; D is perhaps TRBD1 (6 bases). Trimming left V 4 bases short and J 9 bases short, with 16 bases between. There are 14 residues in the CDR3. DNA of the CDR3: TGTGCCAGCAGTTCCAGGGGCGGTGCTGGTGAGCAGTTCTTC. Amino acid sequence: CASSSRGGAGEQFF.

This clonotype showed up many times. CDR3 sequence: CASSHDRRTEKLFF. The CDR3 bases are TGTGCCAGCTCACACGACAGGAGAACAGAAAAACTGTTTTTT. This chain uses TRBV18 with TRBJ1-4, with D tentatively TRBD1 (6 bases). The V gene's germline CDR1 is KGHSH and CDR2 LQKENI. The CDR3 is 14 residues long. V lost 4 bases to trimming and J lost 8 bases, with 14 bases between them.

This CDR3 reads CASTRDRGYSGNTIYF. In DNA, the CDR3 is TGTGCCAGCACCCGTGACAGGGGGTACTCTGGAAACACCATATATTTT. The V gene is TRBV7-2, the J gene TRBJ1-3, with 9 bases matching TRBD1. The CDR3 has 16 residues. Germline V gene lookup returns CDR1 SGHTA and CDR2 FQGNSA. V gave up 7 bases and J gave up 0 bases; unmatched junction bases: 7.

The sample holds many counts of this clonotype. The CDR3 nucleotides are TGTGCCAGCAGCGTAGTGGCTAGCGGGAGGAGCACAGATACGCAGTATTTT. This encodes CASSVVASGRSTDTQYF. The genes are TRBV9 and TRBJ2-3; 11 nucleotides align to TRBD2. With V trimmed by 0 bases and J by 0 bases, 3 bases remained unmatched. The germline gives CDR1 SGDLS, CDR2 YYNGEE. This CDR3 has 17 residues.

V and J are TRBV19 and TRBJ2-2; TRBD2 matches 11 bases. Germline assignment: CDR1 LNHDA and CDR2 SQIVND (reference sequence). The CDR3 totals 16 residues. V lost 5 bases, J lost 4 bases, and 6 bases stayed unmatched. Written as DNA, the CDR3 is TGTGCCAGTAGTTGGTTAGCGGGAGGGCTCACCGGGGAGCTGTTTTTT. It encodes CASSWLAGGLTGELFF.

This clonotype was found many times. This chain links TRBV18 with TRBJ2-7; D uncertain. Between the trimmed V and J ends, which lost 1 base and 3 bases, there was a span of 16 bases. Germline lookup yields CDR1 KGHSH and CDR2 LQKENI. The CDR3 consists of 16 residues. CDR3 DNA sequence: TGTGCCAGCTCACCACTTGGCGGCCGTGGAGACTACGAGCAGTACTTC. This codes for CASSPLGGRGDYEQYF.

The chain combines TRBV14 with TRBJ1-2; D is ambiguous. This CDR3 spans 13 amino acids. Germline V gene data show CDR1 as SGHDN and CDR2 as FVKESK. V lost 3 bases and J lost 0, with 5 bases in between. CDR3 residues: CASSQTPNYGYTF. The CDR3 bases are TGTGCCAGCAGCCAGACACCTAACTATGGCTACACCTTC.

This clonotype was seen many times. The genes are TRBV18 and TRBJ1-1; 8 bases fit TRBD1. V gave up 4 bases and J gave up 7 bases; unmatched junction bases: 8. This CDR3 is built from 14 residues. The germline V gene has CDR1 KGHSH and CDR2 LQKENI. Here the CDR3 reads CASSQRQGSGEAFF. The CDR3 DNA reads as TGTGCCAGCTCACAGAGACAGGGGAGTGGTGAAGCTTTCTTT. The full variable domain, its missing parts supplied by reference TRBV18 and TRBJ1-1, is NAGVMQNPRHLVRRRGQEARLRCSPMKGHSHVYWYRQLPEEGLKFMVYLQKENIIDESGMPKERFSAEFPKEGPSILRIQQVVRGDSAAYFCASSQRQGSGEAFFGQGTRLTVV.

This clonotype was seen repeatedly, ten times or more. V is TRBV7-2 and J is TRBJ2-1; 8 positions agree with TRBD2. With 5 bases clipped from V and 5 bases from J, the junction kept 29 bases outside the gene matches. The CDR3 contains 22 residues. The V gene's germline CDR1 is SGHTA and CDR2 FQGNSA. CDR3 sequence reads: CASSGGAPRGWSGRLLHNEQFF. As DNA, the CDR3 is TGTGCCAGCAGCGGAGGGGCCCCCCGGGGGTGGAGCGGGAGACTCCTTCACAATGAGCAGTTCTTC. Full variable domain (remainder filled in from reference TRBV7-2 and TRBJ2-1): GAGVSQSPSNKVTEKGKDVELRCDPISGHTALYWYRQSLGQGLEFLIYFQGNSAPDKSGLPSDRFSAERTGGSVSTLTIQRTQQEDSAVYLCASSGGAPRGWSGRLLHNEQFFGPGTRLTVL.

This clonotype showed up many times. V gene TRBV12-3 or TRBV12-4 combines with J gene TRBJ2-1; no reliable D call. The CDR3 runs 14 residues. Trimming stripped 1 base from V and 5 bases from J, with 9 bases between. CDR3 loop: CASSLGLSNNEQFF. In nucleotides, the CDR3 is TGTGCCAGCAGTTTAGGTCTATCCAACAATGAGCAGTTCTTC.

This clonotype was detected many times. The chain joins TRBV3-1 to TRBJ2-1; 10 nucleotides align to TRBD2. V shed 0 bases and J 6 bases; nucleotides not matched to a gene: 8. This CDR3 has 17 amino acids. Germline V gene data show CDR1 as LGHDT and CDR2 as YNNKEL (reference sequence). The CDR3 bases are TGTGCCAGCAGCCAAGAAGTGTTGGGACTAGCGAGCAATGAGCAGTTCTTC. It translates to CASSQEVLGLASNEQFF.

This clonotype has just a few counts. The chain recombines TRBV6-2 or TRBV6-3 with TRBJ2-1; the match to TRBD1 covers 7 bases. The V gene end was trimmed by 6 bases and the J gene end by 10 bases; junction bases not matched to a gene: 6. Germline CDR1 reads MNHEY; CDR2 reads SVGEGT. The CDR3 has 12 amino acids. CDR3 bases: TGTGCCAGCAGATCCACGGACAGGGAGCAGTTCTTC. Translation gives CASRSTDREQFF.